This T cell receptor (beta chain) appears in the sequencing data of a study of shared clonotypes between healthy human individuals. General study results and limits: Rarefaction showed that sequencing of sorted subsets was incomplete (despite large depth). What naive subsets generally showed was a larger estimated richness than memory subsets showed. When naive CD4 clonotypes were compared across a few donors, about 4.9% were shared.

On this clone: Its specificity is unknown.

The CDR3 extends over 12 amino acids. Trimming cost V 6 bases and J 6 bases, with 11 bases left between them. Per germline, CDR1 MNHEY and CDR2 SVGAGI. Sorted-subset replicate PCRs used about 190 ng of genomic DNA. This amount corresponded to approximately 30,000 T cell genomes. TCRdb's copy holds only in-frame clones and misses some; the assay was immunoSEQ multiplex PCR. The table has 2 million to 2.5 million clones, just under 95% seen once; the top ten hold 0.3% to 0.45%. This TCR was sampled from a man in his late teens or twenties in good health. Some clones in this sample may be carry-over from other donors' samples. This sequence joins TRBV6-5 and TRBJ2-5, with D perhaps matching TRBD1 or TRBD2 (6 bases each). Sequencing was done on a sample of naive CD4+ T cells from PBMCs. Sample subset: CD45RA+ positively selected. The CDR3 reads CASREGGKTQYF. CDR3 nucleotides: TGTGCCAGCAGAGAGGGGGGAAAGACCCAGTACTTC.